The 17 T cell receptor beta chains listed next were all sequenced from one sample in a study of blood T cells in healthy people across ages. Combining a sample-barcoded 5' primer with a J-beta primer mix, a second PCR ran for about 6 to 12 cycles. TCRdb called the 5' RACE reads again in MiXCR, with one record for every CDR3 protein. This table holds 270,000 or so distinct CDR3 sequences, around 29% found once. The sequenced material came from blood. All receptors come from a woman in her 70s in good health.

The chain carries TRBV12-3 or TRBV12-4 and TRBJ2-2, with 7 nucleotides matching TRBD1. Trimming took 5 bases from V and 5 from J; bases not matched to a gene: 14. The CDR3 runs 17 residues. CDR3 residues: CASSTHNPGQLTGELFF. CDR3 bases: TGTGCCAGCAGTACACACAACCCGGGACAGCTTACCGGGGAGCTGTTTTTT.

The chain links TRBV29-1 to TRBJ2-2, with 9 bases fitting TRBD1. The germline V gene has CDR1 SQVTM and CDR2 ANQGSEA. The CDR3 has 12 amino acids. V lost 7 bases to trimming and J lost 5 bases; unmatched junction nucleotides: 2. This chain's CDR3 is CSADRGTGELFF. CDR3 DNA: TGCAGCGCTGACAGGGGGACCGGGGAGCTGTTTTTT.

This chain uses TRBV6-5 with TRBJ1-2; 8 bases fit TRBD1. The CDR3 length is 13 residues. Germline values: CDR1 MNHEY, CDR2 SVGAGI. The J segment lost 7 bases and the V segment lost 2 bases, leaving 3 bases of the junction unmatched. The CDR3 DNA sequence: TGTGCCAGCAGTTACGACAGGGGCTCTGGCTACACCTTC. Its translation: CASSYDRGSGYTF.

This chain links TRBV28 with TRBJ2-5; 7 nucleotides align to TRBD2. The J call may be faulty, since TRBJ2-1 better matches the DNA end. The germline CDR1 and CDR2 sequences are MDHEN and SYDVKM. The CDR3 length is 16 residues. The CDR3 sequence: CASSLIGGSVYNEQFF. The DNA of the CDR3 is TGTGCCAGCAGTTTGATCGGCGGGAGCGTCTACAATGAGCAGTTCTTC.

This clonotype was counted only a few times. The rearrangement joins TRBV5-6 to TRBJ2-3, with 9 bases matching TRBD2. There are 15 residues in the CDR3. Unmatched junction bases numbered 8, after V lost 6 bases and J lost 3 bases. Germline assignment: CDR1 SGHDT and CDR2 YYEEEE. For the CDR3, the DNA is TGTGCCAGCACCGGTGCTAGCGGGAAAACAGATACGCAGTATTTT. The encoded protein is CASTGASGKTDTQYF.

The chain has TRBV4-1 and TRBJ1-3; D gene uncertain. V was shortened by 5 bases and J by 0 bases, with 14 bases between the two germline ends. Germline V gene data show CDR1 as MGHRA and CDR2 as YSYEKL. This CDR3 comprises 16 residues. The CDR3 is CASSSGLPFSGNTIYF. CDR3 DNA: TGCGCCAGCAGCTCAGGACTGCCCTTCTCTGGAAACACCATATATTTT.

There are a few counts of this clonotype. This chain uses TRBV7-9 with TRBJ1-2, with TRBD1 as a possible D gene (5 bases). The CDR3 spans 15 residues. Germline V lookup: CDR1 SEHNR, CDR2 FQNEAQ (reference sequence). Trimming removed 2 bases from V and 4 bases from J, with 14 bases in between. The DNA for the CDR3 is TGTGCCAGCAGCTTAAGTACTACTCAGGGCTATGGCTACACCTTC. Translating it yields CASSLSTTQGYGYTF.

This clonotype has more than one count but fewer than ten. CDR3 residues: CSAGGQGKNIQYF. In DNA, the CDR3 is TGCAGTGCTGGGGGACAGGGTAAAAACATTCAGTACTTC. J is TRBJ2-4 and V is TRBV20-1; 9 nucleotides agree with TRBD1. From germline, CDR1 is DFQATT and CDR2 SNEGSKA (reference sequence). The V and J ends lost 5 bases and 4 bases, in that order; junction bases with no gene match: 3. CDR3 size: 13 residues.

This clonotype was counted between two and nine times. The rearrangement links TRBV5-1 to TRBJ2-5, with D perhaps matching TRBD1 (6 bases). V was pared by 5 bases and J by 1 base, with 12 bases between. Germline loops: CDR1 SGHRS, CDR2 YFSETQ. The CDR3 runs 14 residues. CDR3 in DNA: TGCGCCAGCAGACCGGACAGCGTCCAAGAGACCCAGTACTTC. It yields the protein CASRPDSVQETQYF.

This clonotype was recorded a few times. V usage is TRBV6-2 or TRBV6-3 and J usage is TRBJ2-5; D is uncertain. The V end was cut by 2 bases, the J end by 5 bases, with 6 bases between. Germline V gene data show CDR1 as MNHEY and CDR2 as SVGEGT. The CDR3 sequence is 12 residues long. CDR3 sequence: CASSYRLETQYF. CDR3 DNA: TGTGCCAGCAGTTACCGTCTGGAGACCCAGTACTTC.

This chain uses TRBV27 with TRBJ1-1; weak D call: TRBD1 (5 bases). Trimming shortened V by 8 bases and J by 8 bases, and 21 bases separated the two germline ends. The CDR3 is made up of 14 amino acids. Germline V CDR1 and CDR2: MNHEY, SMNVEV (reference sequence). In nucleotides, the CDR3 is TGTGCCAGCGCAGATCCAGGGAGAGTTGGAGAAGCTTTCTTT. Amino acids: CASADPGRVGEAFF.

V is TRBV6-2 or TRBV6-3 and J is TRBJ1-2; 8 nucleotides align to TRBD1. The length of the CDR3 is 15 residues. Germline loops: CDR1 MNHEY, CDR2 SVGEGT. With V trimmed by 6 bases and J by 4 bases, 10 bases remained unmatched. Here the CDR3 DNA reads TGTGCCAGCAGCAATGGACAGGGAAATAGCTATGGCTACACCTTC. It codes for CASSNGQGNSYGYTF.

In this sample, this clonotype turned up a few times. It may be a read error: a sequence one base away is much more abundant. V gene TRBV6-1 combines with J gene TRBJ2-7; D perhaps matches TRBD2 (6 bases). Trimming stripped 8 bases from V and 7 bases from J, with 18 bases between. The CDR3 contains 13 residues. Per the germline V gene, CDR1 is MNHNS and CDR2 is SASEGT. The CDR3 DNA reads TGTGCCAGCCCGAACGGAGGGGCGTGGGAGCAGTACTTC. Its protein product is CASPNGGAWEQYF.

This clonotype was seen more than once but under ten times. The chain carries TRBV13 and TRBJ2-7; D unresolved. The CDR3 contains 12 residues. Trimming removed 5 bases at V and 2 bases at J, with 7 bases between. CDR1 PRHDT and CDR2 FYEKMQ come from the germline V gene (reference sequence). The CDR3 reads CASSHVPYEQYF. The DNA for the CDR3 is TGTGCCAGCAGCCACGTCCCCTACGAGCAGTACTTC.

The chain uses TRBV6-1 and TRBJ2-5; D uncertain. Matching the DNA end better, TRBJ2-1 makes the J call doubtful. The germline gives CDR1 MNHNS, CDR2 SASEGT. The CDR3 length is 11 residues. CDR3 nucleotide sequence: TGTGCCAGCAGTGGGCTACGTGAGCAGTTCTTC. This gives the protein CASSGLREQFF.

The chain is built from TRBV6-1 and TRBJ1-1; D unresolved. This CDR3 contains 15 residues. Germline CDR1 and CDR2: MNHNS and SASEGT. Trimming took 6 bases from V and 3 from J, leaving 17 bases between them. DNA of the CDR3: TGTGCCAGCAGCAAAACTGACGGCCGATACACTGAAGCTTTCTTT. Amino acids: CASSKTDGRYTEAFF.

The V and J genes are TRBV6-5 and TRBJ2-1; no clear D gene. V was trimmed by 4 bases and J by 6 bases, leaving 16 bases between them. Germline CDR1 MNHEY, CDR2 SVGAGI. This CDR3 has 15 residues. CDR3 in DNA: TGTGCCAGCAGTTCCACTCCGACTGGTGGCAATGAGCAGTTCTTC. Amino acids: CASSSTPTGGNEQFF.